The present T cell receptor (beta chain) was sequenced within a study of blood T cell repertoires in COVID-19. Study-level background: Italy, Spain and the United States were the sources of the convalescent and acute COVID-19 samples. In each case, the material was cDNA or gDNA derived from T cells, B-cell-depleted T cells, or PBMCs.

V lost 3 bases, J lost 6 bases, and 7 bases stayed unmatched. The CDR3 sequence is 15 residues long. Germline V gives CDR1 MNHNS, CDR2 SASEGT. In the original workflow: The assay estimated nucleated cells by amplifying reference gene primers. Data came from immunoSEQ multiplex PCR; TCRdb stores just in-frame clones and leaves some out. For V, J and clone size, that table is used; D and trimming come from the DNA. The table lists under 350,000 clones, less than 90% of them singletons, with 3.5% to 5.5% in the top ten. This clone was seen a handful of times. The receptor was derived from a man in his fifties or sixties who had recovered from COVID-19. The sample was peripheral blood. The rearrangement links TRBV6-1 to TRBJ2-3; TRBD1 aligns across 9 bases. CDR3 amino acids: CASSEGTGTMDTQYF. The CDR3 DNA reads as TGTGCCAGCAGTGAGGGGACAGGGACTATGGATACGCAGTATTTT.